The count of the clone carrying this T cell receptor (beta chain) is one. Profiling relied on immunoSEQ multiplex PCR, and the TCRdb table lists in-frame clones only, not all of them. The data show roughly 18,000 clones, with about 28% seen just once and around 6.7% held by the top ten. Treatment reported: randomized to nivolumab then ipilimumab (arm A) or the reverse (arm B). The source of the sample is a study of sequential checkpoint blockade in melanoma. The CDR3 sequence is 16 residues long. V gave up 0 bases and J gave up 3 bases, with 13 bases separating them. Germline V gene lookup returns CDR1 LNHNV and CDR2 YYDKDF (reference sequence).

The V call is TRBV15, the J call TRBJ2-3; no clear D. The sequence derives from a human donor with melanoma. Sample: tumor tissue (inferred from file names), taken from a patient given nivolumab and ipilimumab in sequence. CDR3 sequence reads: CATSRDLAVGTDTQYF. The CDR3 region has the DNA TGTGCCACCAGCAGAGATCTGGCGGTGGGTACAGATACGCAGTATTTT.